These 20 T cell receptor beta chains share one sample of origin, sequenced in a study of shared clonotypes between healthy human individuals. The assay was immunoSEQ multiplex PCR, and TCRdb's table has in-frame clones only and misses some. The data contain more than 2 million clones, roughly 94% of them singletons. Sequencing was performed on naive CD4+ T cells sorted from blood. Subset in this sample: CD45RA+ positively selected. Receptor source: a man aged 18 to 29 in good health.

V usage is TRBV6-6 and J usage is TRBJ1-1; weak D call: TRBD1 (6 bases). V lost 4 bases, J lost 0 bases, and 15 bases lay in between. The CDR3 is made up of 16 amino acids. CDR1 MNHNY and CDR2 SVGAGI come from the germline V gene (reference sequence). CDR3 protein: CASSLGAGQLNTEAFF. The CDR3 DNA follows: TGTGCCAGCAGTTTAGGGGCAGGACAGTTGAACACTGAAGCTTTCTTT.

A few counts support this clone. At the DNA level, this CDR3 is encoded by other sequences in the same sample as well. The V and J genes are TRBV29-1 and TRBJ2-5, with TRBD2 as a possible D gene (6 bases). Germline loops: CDR1 SQVTM, CDR2 ANQGSEA. The V gene lost 6 bases and the J gene lost 4 bases, with 9 bases spanning the gap. The CDR3 runs to 11 residues. The CDR3, as DNA: TGCAGCGTGGAGGGTGGAGAGACCCAGTACTTC. It codes for CSVEGGETQYF. Full variable domain (remainder filled in from reference TRBV29-1 and TRBJ2-5): SAVISQKPSRDICQRGTSLTIQCQVDSQVTMMFWYRQQPGQSLTLIATANQGSEATYESGFVIDKFPISRPNLTFSTLTVSNMSPEDSSIYLCSVEGGETQYFGPGTRLLVL.

As concerns this clone: No conserved phenylalanine or tryptophan is present at the end of the CDR3, so a read error is the likely explanation. The chain has TRBV10-3 and TRBJ1-6; weak D call: TRBD1 (5 bases). Germline CDR1 is ENHRY and CDR2 is SYGVKD. CDR3 length: 13 amino acids. V lost 6 bases and J lost 4, with 7 bases in between. Here the CDR3 DNA reads TGTGCCATCAGGGACATTTATAATTCACCCCTCCACCTT. Translated, it gives CAIRDIYNSPLHL.

Only one count was recorded for this clone. DNA for the CDR3: TGTGCCAGCTCACCACCCTACGAGCAGTACTTC. Its translation is CASSPPYEQYF. The V gene is TRBV18, the J gene TRBJ2-7; D gene ambiguous. V shed 0 bases and J shed 3 bases, with 0 bases lying between them. Germline V gene data show CDR1 as KGHSH and CDR2 as LQKENI. The CDR3 totals 11 residues. The whole variable domain, remainder taken from reference TRBV18 and TRBJ2-7, is NAGVMQNPRHLVRRRGQEARLRCSPMKGHSHVYWYRQLPEEGLKFMVYLQKENIIDESGMPKERFSAEFPKEGPSILRIQQVVRGDSAAYFCASSPPYEQYFGPGTRLTVT.

The chain carries TRBV6-6 and TRBJ2-7, with a weak D call TRBD2 (5 bases). The CDR3 consists of 12 residues. From germline, CDR1 is MNHNY and CDR2 SVGAGI (reference sequence). Trimming removed 6 bases from V and 3 bases from J, with 9 bases in between. CDR3 sequence (DNA): TGTGCCAGCAGCGGGATTGGCTACGAGCAGTACTTC. It is translated as CASSGIGYEQYF.

The chain combines TRBV7-2 with TRBJ1-2; tentatively, D is TRBD1 (5 bases). The CDR3 is made up of 13 amino acids. The V gene lost 3 bases and the J gene lost 3 bases, with 8 bases spanning the gap. From germline, CDR1 is SGHTA and CDR2 FQGNSA. The CDR3 DNA is TGTGCCAGCAGCTTCGACAGCGACTATGGCTACACCTTC. It encodes CASSFDSDYGYTF.

This clone was detected once. Distinct nucleotide sequences in the sample also encode this CDR3. This chain joins TRBV10-1 and TRBJ1-1; D unclear. The CDR3 has 13 residues. V lost 3 bases, J lost 1 base, and 6 bases lay in between. CDR1 WNHNN and CDR2 SYGVQD come from the germline V gene (reference sequence). CDR3 bases: TGCGCCAGCAGTGAATCCAGGAACACTGAAGCTTTCTTT. It encodes CASSESRNTEAFF.

The chain couples TRBV29-1 to TRBJ2-7; 10 bases are shared with TRBD1. Looked up from germline, CDR1 is SQVTM and CDR2 is ANQGSEA. V lost 6 bases and J lost 0; bases outside the gene matches: 5. The CDR3 totals 14 residues. CDR3 residues: CSVRDRGLSYEQYF. The CDR3 DNA is TGCAGCGTCCGGGACAGGGGCCTCTCCTACGAGCAGTACTTC.

The chain recombines TRBV27 with TRBJ1-2; D may be TRBD1 (6 bases). The germline CDR1 and CDR2 sequences are MNHEY and SMNVEV (reference sequence). CDR3 size: 15 residues. Between the trimmed V and J ends, which lost 3 bases and 3 bases, there was a span of 14 bases. DNA for the CDR3: TGTGCCAGCAGTTTTTCAGGGGTAGGAGACTATGGCTACACCTTC. Translation gives CASSFSGVGDYGYTF.

In the case of this clone: The sample carries other DNA sequences with the same CDR3. V is TRBV6-1 and J is TRBJ2-7; D is unresolved. This CDR3 spans 11 amino acids. CDR1 is MNHNS and CDR2 is SASEGT in the germline V gene. V was shortened by 3 bases and J by 4 bases, with 4 bases between the two germline ends. Written as DNA, the CDR3 is TGTGCCAGCAGTGAGAGTTACGAGCAGTACTTC. Its translation: CASSESYEQYF.

V usage is TRBV30 and J usage is TRBJ2-5, with TRBD2 matching 13 bases. Germline CDR1 is GTSNPN and CDR2 is SVGIG (reference sequence). The CDR3 covers 20 residues. V was clipped by 0 bases and J by 3 bases; unmatched bases: 16. CDR3 region: CAWSVSRTSGGANIEETQYF. The CDR3 DNA reads TGTGCCTGGAGTGTGTCCCGTACTAGCGGGGGGGCCAACATAGAAGAGACCCAGTACTTC.

This clone was detected many times. Other DNA sequences in the same sample also yield this CDR3. V is TRBV30 and J is TRBJ1-1; D uncertain. The CDR3 loop spans 13 amino acids. Between the trimmed V and J ends, which lost 0 bases and 5 bases, there was a span of 10 bases. CDR1 and CDR2 from the germline V gene are GTSNPN and SVGIG (reference sequence). The CDR3 DNA follows: TGTGCCTGGAGTGTGACGGACTGGACTGAAGCTTTCTTT. The encoded protein is CAWSVTDWTEAFF. Based on the CDR3 plus reference TRBV30 and TRBJ1-1, the full variable domain is SQTIHQWPATLVQPVGSPLSLECTVEGTSNPNLYWYRQAAGRGLQLLFYSVGIGQISSEVPQNLSASRPQDRQFILSSKKLLLSDSGFYLCAWSVTDWTEAFFGQGTRLTVV.

The V gene is TRBV19, the J gene TRBJ2-3, with D possibly being TRBD2 (5 bases). The CDR3 covers 17 residues. Germline V lookup: CDR1 LNHDA, CDR2 SQIVND (reference sequence). Trimming stripped 1 base from V and 1 base from J, with 15 bases between. The CDR3, as DNA: TGTGCCAGTAGTATAGTTGGCGGGCGGGCCCGCACAGATACGCAGTATTTT. Protein sequence: CASSIVGGRARTDTQYF.

This clone has only a few counts. At one end, the junction sequence differs from germline, possibly due to a read error. This chain uses TRBV6-5 with TRBJ2-7, with D perhaps TRBD2 (5 bases). Germline V lookup: CDR1 MNHEY, CDR2 SVGAGI. CDR3 size: 12 residues. CDR3 sequence reads: CASSHSGSEQYF. The CDR3 coding sequence is TGTGCCAGCAGTCACTCGGGGTCCGAGCAGTACTTC.

The chain employs TRBV5-4 and TRBJ2-3, with 15 positions matching TRBD2. After removal of 5 bases from V and 4 bases from J, the junction contained 8 bases not matched to a gene. The CDR3 has 17 residues. Germline V gene data show CDR1 as SGHNT and CDR2 as YYREEE (reference sequence). DNA of the CDR3: TGTGCCAGCAGTTTTAGGACTAGCGGGAGGGCCTCAGATACGCAGTATTTT. Protein product: CASSFRTSGRASDTQYF.

In DNA, the CDR3 is TGTGCCAGCAGACCGGGACAAACCACTGAAGCTTTCTTT. Protein product: CASRPGQTTEAFF. V is TRBV6-1 and J is TRBJ1-1, with TRBD1 as a possible D gene (6 bases). CDR3 size: 13 residues. Germline CDR1 is MNHNS and CDR2 is SASEGT. V was cut by 6 bases and J by 4 bases, with 12 bases left in between.

The rearrangement uses TRBV6-5 and TRBJ2-2; either TRBD1 or TRBD2 may fit D (5 bases each). Germline V gives CDR1 MNHEY, CDR2 SVGAGI. With 2 bases removed from V and 8 bases from J, the gap between germline ends came to 12 bases. This CDR3 is built from 14 residues. The CDR3 nucleotides read TGTGCCAGCAGTTACGGGGACCCGGGGGGGGAGCTGTTTTTT. It translates to CASSYGDPGGELFF.

The J gene is TRBJ1-6, the V gene TRBV15, with D unclear. This CDR3 is 19 amino acids long. V dropped 6 bases and J dropped 0 bases, with 21 bases sitting between them. Germline V gene data show CDR1 as LNHNV and CDR2 as YYDKDF (reference sequence). The CDR3 DNA is TGTGCCACCAGTGGAGCGCGGACTTCCAAGAGCTCCTATAATTCACCCCTCCACTTT. This sequence encodes CATSGARTSKSSYNSPLHF.

This clone was seen once. This chain uses TRBV7-3 with TRBJ1-1; D call uncertain. This CDR3 comprises 16 residues. V lost 0 bases to trimming and J lost 4 bases, with 15 bases between them. Per germline, CDR1 SGHTA and CDR2 FQGTGA. DNA for the CDR3: TGTGCCAGCAGCTTAACAGGGCAAGTTGTTGGCACTGAAGCTTTCTTT. Protein: CASSLTGQVVGTEAFF.

The genes are TRBV19 and TRBJ1-4; no clear D. The germline gives CDR1 LNHDA, CDR2 SQIVND (reference sequence). The CDR3 is made up of 14 amino acids. Trimming took off 6 bases at V and 14 bases at J, with 22 bases between the two ends. The CDR3 loop reads CASRERAENHRLFF. In nucleotides, the CDR3 is TGTGCCAGTAGAGAAAGGGCAGAGAACCATAGGCTGTTTTTT.